Below, 19 T cell receptor beta chains from the same sample are listed, as sequenced in a study of T cells in Graves' hyperthyroidism and ophthalmopathy. RNA transcripts gave rise to amplified TCR beta CDR3 regions. The HTBI set primed first-round TCR CDR3 RT-PCR. One entry per CDR3 protein results from TCRdb running MiXCR on the multiplex PCR reads. This table has roughly 500,000 distinct CDR3 sequences, approximately 49% appearing once. Specimen: peripheral blood or thyroid tissue (not recorded which). The receptors shown here come from an adult woman with Graves' disease, either hyperthyroidism or ophthalmopathy (not recorded which).

The chain recombines TRBV2 with TRBJ2-5; TRBD1 agrees at 7 bases. CDR1 is SNHLY and CDR2 is FYNNEI in the germline V gene. The CDR3 length is 14 residues. J lost 3 bases, V lost 4 bases, and 5 bases had no gene match. CDR3 bases: TGTGCCAGCAGTGGGGACAGAGTTAAAGAGACCCAGTACTTC. This encodes CASSGDRVKETQYF.

The gene calls are TRBV5-1 and TRBJ1-1; D remains unclear. The V end lost 0 bases, the J end lost 2 bases, and 14 bases lay between the germline ends. The CDR3 sequence is 16 residues long. CDR1 is SGHRS, CDR2 YFSETQ, per germline. The CDR3 sequence: CASSLEGTEENTEAFF. The DNA of the CDR3 is TGCGCCAGCAGCTTGGAAGGAACGGAGGAAAACACTGAAGCTTTCTTT.

A single count supports this clonotype. The V gene is TRBV30, the J gene TRBJ1-4; maybe TRBD1 (6 bases). The CDR3 covers 14 residues. Trimming took 1 base from V and 8 from J, leaving 14 bases between them. Germline lookup yields CDR1 GTSNPN and CDR2 SVGIG (reference sequence). The CDR3 DNA reads TGTGCCTGGAGTGGGGGACTCCAGGGGGAAAAACTGTTTTTT. Its translation is CAWSGGLQGEKLFF.

This clonotype came up once. This chain joins TRBV19 and TRBJ1-1; tentatively, D is TRBD1 (5 bases). The CDR3 covers 14 residues. Trimming pared 3 bases from V and 1 base from J, leaving 9 bases between. Per germline, CDR1 LNHDA and CDR2 SQIVND (reference sequence). CDR3 loop: CASSMGTANTEAFF. The CDR3 DNA reads as TGTGCCAGTAGTATGGGGACCGCGAACACTGAAGCTTTCTTT. Full variable domain (outside the CDR3, taken from reference TRBV19 and TRBJ1-1): DGGITQSPKYLFRKEGQNVTLSCEQNLNHDAMYWYRQDPGQGLRLIYYSQIVNDFQKGDIAEGYSVSREKKESFPLTVTSAQKNPTAFYLCASSMGTANTEAFFGQGTRLTVV.

The J gene is TRBJ1-2, the V gene TRBV10-3; 7 nucleotides line up with TRBD1. Germline CDR1 reads ENHRY; CDR2 reads SYGVKD. The CDR3 is made up of 16 amino acids. The V and J ends lost 0 bases and 2 bases, in that order; junction bases with no gene match: 6. The CDR3 DNA reads as TGTGCCATCAGTGAGTCTCAGGGACAGATCAACTATGGCTACACCTTC. Protein product: CAISESQGQINYGYTF.

This chain connects TRBV27 to TRBJ2-7; D not certain. The length of the CDR3 is 11 residues. The V gene lost 8 bases and the J gene lost 3 bases, with 8 bases spanning the gap. CDR1 is MNHEY and CDR2 is SMNVEV in the germline V gene (reference sequence). The CDR3 sequence is CASGLYYEQYF. In DNA, the CDR3 is TGTGCCAGCGGCTTATACTACGAGCAGTACTTC.

This clonotype was counted ten times or more. The J gene is TRBJ1-1, the V gene TRBV28, with D unresolved. The CDR3 is 10 amino acids. The germline gives CDR1 MDHEN, CDR2 SYDVKM. V shed 10 bases and J shed 5 bases, with 8 bases lying between them. The CDR3: CAIGRTEAFF. CDR3 nucleotides: TGTGCCATCGGTAGGACTGAAGCTTTCTTT.

This clonotype was counted a few times. The V and J genes are TRBV10-3 and TRBJ2-1, with 10 nucleotides matching TRBD2. With V trimmed by 7 bases and J by 6 bases, 6 bases remained unmatched. Germline CDR1 and CDR2: ENHRY and SYGVKD. This CDR3 comprises 14 residues. CDR3 sequence: CAIMASGSVNEQFF. Here the CDR3 DNA reads TGTGCCATCATGGCTAGCGGGAGCGTCAATGAGCAGTTCTTC.

The count of this clonotype is one. This chain uses TRBV10-3 with TRBJ1-5; D unclear. Trimming shortened V by 3 bases and J by 0 bases, and 9 bases separated the two germline ends. The CDR3 is 15 amino acids. Germline V CDR1 and CDR2: ENHRY, SYGVKD. CDR3 loop: CAISDKKPSNQPQHF. CDR3 bases: TGTGCCATCAGTGATAAGAAGCCTAGCAATCAGCCCCAGCATTTT.

V gene TRBV6-5 combines with J gene TRBJ1-3, with TRBD1 as a possible D gene (5 bases). There are 11 residues in the CDR3. Trimming took 4 bases from V and 10 from J, leaving 8 bases between them. Germline assignment: CDR1 MNHEY and CDR2 SVGAGI. CDR3 sequence (DNA): TGTGCCAGCAGTTTGAGGGGTACCATATATTTT. It encodes CASSLRGTIYF.

This clonotype came up many times. The V gene is TRBV12-3 or TRBV12-4, the J gene TRBJ2-5; no firm D call. V gave up 0 bases and J gave up 7 bases, with 6 bases separating them. This CDR3 comprises 12 residues. CDR3 nucleotide sequence: TGTGCCAGCAGTTTAGCGGACGGGACCCAGTACTTC. It specifies CASSLADGTQYF.

This clonotype has only a few counts. The V and J genes are TRBV2 and TRBJ2-4; either TRBD1 or TRBD2 may supply D (5 bases each). This CDR3 comprises 15 residues. V was shortened by 1 base and J by 0 bases, with 7 bases between the two germline ends. Looked up from germline, CDR1 is SNHLY and CDR2 is FYNNEI. DNA for the CDR3: TGTGCCAGCAGTGAAGGGGGGATAGCCAAAAACATTCAGTACTTC. This encodes CASSEGGIAKNIQYF. Full variable domain (missing parts from reference TRBV2 and TRBJ2-4): EPEVTQTPSHQVTQMGQEVILRCVPISNHLYFYWYRQILGQKVEFLVSFYNNEISEKSEIFDDQFSVERPDGSNFTLKIRSTKLEDSAMYFCASSEGGIAKNIQYFGAGTRLSVL.

This clonotype was seen more than once but under ten times. V is TRBV10-3 and J is TRBJ1-6; tentative D call: TRBD1 (5 bases). The V end was cut by 0 bases, the J end by 11 bases, with 14 bases between. Germline loops: CDR1 ENHRY, CDR2 SYGVKD. The CDR3 spans 15 residues. The CDR3 reads CAISESPSGTAPLHF. In nucleotides, the CDR3 is TGTGCCATCAGTGAGTCCCCTAGCGGGACGGCACCCCTCCACTTT.

On this clonotype: This may come from a read error, since a much larger clone is one base off. The chain has TRBV6-1 and TRBJ1-5, with D unresolved. The J call may be mistaken, given a closer DNA end match to TRBJ2-3. Germline V lookup: CDR1 MNHNS, CDR2 SASEGT. This CDR3 is built from 13 residues. CDR3 DNA: TGTGCCAGCAGTGAGGCAGTGGGTCAGCCCCAGTATTTT. Protein product: CASSEAVGQPQYF.

This clonotype was seen ten or more times. The V gene is TRBV5-1, the J gene TRBJ1-1; D is perhaps TRBD1 (5 bases). The CDR3 sequence is 14 residues long. Germline CDR1 is SGHRS and CDR2 is YFSETQ. V lost 2 bases and J lost 1, with 9 bases in between. In DNA, the CDR3 is TGCGCCAGCAGCTTCGATGGGACGAACACTGAAGCTTTCTTT. The encoded protein is CASSFDGTNTEAFF.

This clonotype was counted at least ten times. The chain has TRBV20-1 and TRBJ2-7; D not resolved. Germline CDR1 is DFQATT and CDR2 is SNEGSKA (reference sequence). There are 12 residues in the CDR3. V shed 3 bases and J shed 4 bases, with 10 bases lying between them. CDR3 in DNA: TGCAGTGCTAGTTCTTCCTATTACGAGCAGTACTTC. Protein: CSASSSYYEQYF.

The rearrangement joins TRBV29-1 to TRBJ2-2; possibly TRBD1 for D (5 bases). Between the trimmed V and J ends, which lost 2 bases and 5 bases, there was a span of 9 bases. CDR3 size: 13 residues. Germline lookup yields CDR1 SQVTM and CDR2 ANQGSEA. As DNA, the CDR3 is TGCAGCGTTGAACGTTCAGGGACCGGGGAGCTGTTTTTT. It is translated as CSVERSGTGELFF.

This clonotype was seen a few times. The gene calls are TRBV2 and TRBJ2-5, with a weak D call TRBD2 (5 bases). V dropped 1 base and J dropped 5 bases, with 8 bases sitting between them. Germline V gene data show CDR1 as SNHLY and CDR2 as FYNNEI. The CDR3 runs to 13 residues. Written as DNA, the CDR3 is TGTGCCAGCAGTGAAGTCCGGACTGAGACCCAGTACTTC. This encodes CASSEVRTETQYF.

The sample holds many counts of this clonotype. This chain uses TRBV5-1 with TRBJ1-1; 8 bases align to TRBD1. CDR3 length: 14 residues. Per the germline V gene, CDR1 is SGHRS and CDR2 is YFSETQ. The ends lost 3 bases at V and 5 bases at J; junction bases unmatched: 6. CDR3: CASSSTGARTEAFF. DNA for the CDR3: TGCGCCAGCAGCTCGACAGGGGCTAGGACTGAAGCTTTCTTT.